The 21 T cell receptor beta chains presented below share a single source sample, sequenced in a study of cytomegalovirus exposure and HLA in healthy donors. The PCR had 60 Vbeta and 13 Jbeta primers. Some clones are missing from TCRdb's copy, which holds only in-frame ones; the method was immunoSEQ multiplex PCR. The sample lists roughly 160,000 clones, around nine tenths seen once, with 0.7% to 1% in the top ten. Material: PBMCs. The receptor source for this set is a woman under 40 in good health and CMV-seronegative.

The chain couples TRBV29-1 to TRBJ2-5; D call uncertain. The J call may not be correct, given that the DNA end is closer to TRBJ2-7. The germline V gene has CDR1 SQVTM and CDR2 ANQGSEA. The CDR3 loop spans 13 amino acids. The CDR3 DNA follows: TGCAGCGTTTCTCCCACAGCAGCCTACGAGCAGTACTTC. It translates to CSVSPTAAYEQYF.

V usage is TRBV5-4 and J usage is TRBJ2-2, with D possibly being TRBD1 (5 bases). The CDR3 sequence is 15 residues long. V was trimmed by 3 bases and J by 7 bases, leaving 16 bases between them. Germline assignment: CDR1 SGHNT and CDR2 YYREEE (reference sequence). This CDR3 reads CASSSPGRDHGELFF. In nucleotides, the CDR3 is TGTGCCAGCAGCTCACCCGGCAGGGATCACGGGGAGCTGTTTTTT.

The chain has TRBV19 and TRBJ2-4, with D uncertain. CDR1 is LNHDA, CDR2 SQIVND, per germline (reference sequence). V gave up 7 bases and J gave up 3 bases, with 4 bases separating them. CDR3 size: 11 residues. The CDR3 loop is CASIDKNIQYF. The CDR3 coding sequence is TGTGCCAGTATAGACAAAAACATTCAGTACTTC. Supplemented by reference TRBV19 and TRBJ2-4, the full variable domain reads DGGITQSPKYLFRKEGQNVTLSCEQNLNHDAMYWYRQDPGQGLRLIYYSQIVNDFQKGDIAEGYSVSREKKESFPLTVTSAQKNPTAFYLCASIDKNIQYFGAGTRLSVL.

V gene TRBV19 combines with J gene TRBJ1-5; TRBD1 matches 7 bases. The CDR3 runs 13 residues. V lost 6 bases and J lost 4; bases outside the gene matches: 3. Germline V gene sequence: CDR1 LNHDA, CDR2 SQIVND (reference sequence). DNA of the CDR3: TGTGCCAGTAGCCCGGGACAGAATCAGCCCCAGCATTTT. This sequence encodes CASSPGQNQPQHF.

The chain couples TRBV27 to TRBJ2-5, with 7 bases identical to TRBD2. Germline assignment: CDR1 MNHEY and CDR2 SMNVEV (reference sequence). CDR3 length equals 14 residues. With V trimmed by 2 bases and J by 2 bases, 2 bases remained unmatched. The CDR3 sequence: CASSLPGRQETQYF. In DNA form, the CDR3 reads TGTGCCAGCAGTTTACCCGGGAGGCAAGAGACCCAGTACTTC.

CDR3 coding DNA: TGTGCCAGTAGTATAGTCGGACAGGGGGCCCGGCGTAACGCTTTCTTT. Translating it yields CASSIVGQGARRNAFF. V gene TRBV19 combines with J gene TRBJ1-1; 11 bases map to TRBD1. Germline CDR1 LNHDA, CDR2 SQIVND (reference sequence). The CDR3 length is 16 residues. J lost 11 bases, V lost 1 base, and 12 bases had no gene match.

The chain carries TRBV9 and TRBJ2-1, with 9 bases identical to TRBD2. The V segment lost 4 bases and the J segment 7 bases; nucleotides outside the gene matches: 6. The germline V gene encodes CDR1 SGDLS and CDR2 YYNGEE. This CDR3 is built from 14 residues. The CDR3 DNA reads TGTGCCAGCAGCACGGGACTAGCAGCGAATGAGCAGTTCTTC. As protein: CASSTGLAANEQFF.

This clone was seen once. V is TRBV6-6 and J is TRBJ2-7; D call uncertain. Germline CDR1 and CDR2: MNHNY and SVGAGI (reference sequence). The V end was cut by 8 bases, the J end by 5 bases, with 16 bases between. The CDR3 is made up of 13 amino acids. CDR3: CASASPNFHEQYF. The CDR3 DNA sequence: TGTGCCAGCGCGTCTCCGAATTTTCACGAGCAGTACTTC.

The chain uses TRBV6-5 and TRBJ2-2; 8 bases fit TRBD1. Germline values: CDR1 MNHEY, CDR2 SVGAGI. The CDR3 consists of 14 residues. V was pared by 4 bases and J by 6 bases, with 4 bases of the junction left unmatched. Here the CDR3 DNA reads TGTGCCAGCAGTTGGACAGGGATCGCCGGGGAGCTGTTTTTT. Amino acids: CASSWTGIAGELFF.

The rearrangement links TRBV25-1 to TRBJ2-5; D is perhaps TRBD2 (6 bases). The J call may be incorrect, as the DNA end agrees better with TRBJ2-7. CDR3 length equals 14 residues. Germline V CDR1 and CDR2: MGHDK, SYGVNS. CDR3 protein: CASDGMAGKGEQYF. As DNA, the CDR3 is TGTGCCAGCGACGGGATGGCGGGAAAGGGCGAGCAGTACTTC.

The gene calls are TRBV5-1 and TRBJ2-5; D might be TRBD1 (6 bases). The V gene lost 2 bases and the J gene lost 5 bases, with 16 bases spanning the gap. Germline V gene sequence: CDR1 SGHRS, CDR2 YFSETQ. The CDR3 is 15 amino acids. CDR3 coding DNA: TGCGCCAGCAGCTTCCGGGACATGGACGGGGAGACCCAGTACTTC. It codes for CASSFRDMDGETQYF.

V and J are TRBV10-2 and TRBJ2-7; D gene unclear. V was trimmed by 2 bases and J by 0 bases, leaving 11 bases between them. Per the germline V gene, CDR1 is WSHSY and CDR2 is SAAADI. There are 15 residues in the CDR3. The CDR3 loop reads CASSEAPILSYEQYF. Written as DNA, the CDR3 is TGCGCCAGCAGTGAGGCTCCGATACTCTCCTACGAGCAGTACTTC.

V gene TRBV6-1 combines with J gene TRBJ2-7, with D perhaps matching TRBD2 (6 bases). This CDR3 spans 15 amino acids. Trimming removed 5 bases from V and 4 bases from J, with 18 bases in between. In germline, CDR1 is MNHNS, CDR2 SASEGT. Here the CDR3 reads CASSRMEGGLYEQYF. The CDR3 nucleotides read TGTGCCAGCAGTCGAATGGAGGGTGGGCTATACGAGCAGTACTTC.

CDR3 protein: CAWGGQGRYGYTF. CDR3 nucleotide sequence: TGTGCCTGGGGGGGACAGGGAAGGTATGGCTACACCTTC. The chain uses TRBV30 and TRBJ1-2, with 9 bases matching TRBD1. V lost 5 bases and J lost 5; bases outside the gene matches: 6. The CDR3 consists of 13 residues. Germline CDR1 reads GTSNPN; CDR2 reads SVGIG (reference sequence).

CDR3 coding DNA: TGTGCCAGCAAACTGGAGGCCCGCCAGCCGCAGTATTTT. Protein product: CASKLEARQPQYF. The chain recombines TRBV2 with TRBJ2-3, with a weak D call TRBD2 (5 bases). This CDR3 has 13 residues. Germline V gives CDR1 SNHLY, CDR2 FYNNEI. The ends were cut back, 7 bases at V and 10 bases at J, with 18 bases in the middle.

The genes are TRBV28 and TRBJ2-5; D might be TRBD2 (5 bases). The CDR3 sequence is 16 residues long. The V end was cut by 5 bases, the J end by 1 base, with 17 bases between. Germline values: CDR1 MDHEN, CDR2 SYDVKM. CDR3 in amino acids: CASSHQSGLVQETQYF. CDR3 nucleotides: TGTGCCAGCAGTCACCAGAGCGGACTGGTCCAAGAGACCCAGTACTTC.

This clone was seen just once. V and J are TRBV7-9 and TRBJ2-7, with 8 bases identical to TRBD1. The CDR3 loop spans 11 amino acids. V was pared by 11 bases and J by 2 bases, with 2 bases of the junction left unmatched. Germline V gene sequence: CDR1 SEHNR, CDR2 FQNEAQ (reference sequence). The CDR3 sequence is CALQGAYEQYF. Here the CDR3 DNA reads TGTGCCTTACAGGGGGCCTACGAGCAGTACTTC.

A word on this clone: The sample has other DNA sequences that encode this CDR3 too. The chain uses TRBV5-1 and TRBJ2-7, with TRBD1 matching 9 bases. Losses at the gene ends were 4 bases for V and 2 bases for J; bases not matched to a gene: 4. This CDR3 region has 14 residues. Germline-derived CDR1 and CDR2 are SGHRS and YFSETQ. The CDR3 loop is CASSLGTGPYEQYF. The CDR3 nucleotides read TGCGCCAGCAGCCTGGGGACAGGGCCCTACGAGCAGTACTTC.

Written as DNA, the CDR3 is TGCGCCAGCAGGGCAGGGGGCAAAAACATTCAGTACTTC. Translation: CASRAGGKNIQYF. The chain carries TRBV5-1 and TRBJ2-4; 7 bases are a match to TRBD1. The germline gives CDR1 SGHRS, CDR2 YFSETQ. This CDR3 is built from 13 residues. V lost 5 bases and J lost 3; bases outside the gene matches: 2.

CDR3 in amino acids: CASSQGLSNTEAFF. The CDR3 bases are TGTGCCAGCAGCCAGGGACTTTCGAACACTGAAGCTTTCTTT. The rearrangement joins TRBV2 to TRBJ1-1; D is possibly TRBD1 (5 bases). Germline CDR1 and CDR2: SNHLY and FYNNEI. V was pared by 6 bases and J by 1 base, with 12 bases between. This CDR3 spans 14 amino acids.

The J gene is TRBJ1-2, the V gene TRBV27; TRBD1 aligns across 7 bases. CDR3 length: 14 residues. V dropped 3 bases and J dropped 4; count of bases not matched to a gene: 5. Per the germline V gene, CDR1 is MNHEY and CDR2 is SMNVEV (reference sequence). CDR3 coding DNA: TGTGCCAGCAGTTTTTCAGGGGGTACCTATGGCTACACCTTC. It specifies CASSFSGGTYGYTF.